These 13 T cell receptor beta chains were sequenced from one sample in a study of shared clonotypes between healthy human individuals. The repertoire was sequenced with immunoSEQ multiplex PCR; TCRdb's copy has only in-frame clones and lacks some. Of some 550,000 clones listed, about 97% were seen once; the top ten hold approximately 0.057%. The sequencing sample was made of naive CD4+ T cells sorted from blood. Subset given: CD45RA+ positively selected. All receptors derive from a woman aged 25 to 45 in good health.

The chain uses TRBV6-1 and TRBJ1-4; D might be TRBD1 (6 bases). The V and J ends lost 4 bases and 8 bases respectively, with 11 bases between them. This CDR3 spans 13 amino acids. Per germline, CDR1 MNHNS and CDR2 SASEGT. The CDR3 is CASSGTDAEKLFF. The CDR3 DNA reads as TGTGCCAGCAGTGGGACAGATGCCGAAAAACTGTTTTTT.

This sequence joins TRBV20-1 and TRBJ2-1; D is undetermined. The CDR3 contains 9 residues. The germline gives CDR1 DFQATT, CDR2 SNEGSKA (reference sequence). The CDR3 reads CPLPHEQFF. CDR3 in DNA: TGCCCGCTCCCCCATGAGCAGTTCTTC.

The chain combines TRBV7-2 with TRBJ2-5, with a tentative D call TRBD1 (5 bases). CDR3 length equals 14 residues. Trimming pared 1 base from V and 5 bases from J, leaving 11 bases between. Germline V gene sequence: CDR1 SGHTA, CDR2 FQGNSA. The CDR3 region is CASSLEGFVETQYF. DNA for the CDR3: TGTGCCAGCAGCTTAGAGGGGTTTGTGGAGACCCAGTACTTC.

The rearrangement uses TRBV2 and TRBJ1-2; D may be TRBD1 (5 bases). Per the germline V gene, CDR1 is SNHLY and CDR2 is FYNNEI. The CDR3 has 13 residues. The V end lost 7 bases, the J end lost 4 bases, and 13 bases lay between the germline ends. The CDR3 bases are TGTGCCAGCACAGGGATGTTGGTCTATGGCTACACCTTC. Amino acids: CASTGMLVYGYTF. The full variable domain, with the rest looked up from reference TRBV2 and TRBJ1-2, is EPEVTQTPSHQVTQMGQEVILRCVPISNHLYFYWYRQILGQKVEFLVSFYNNEISEKSEIFDDQFSVERPDGSNFTLKIRSTKLEDSAMYFCASTGMLVYGYTFGSGTRLTVV.

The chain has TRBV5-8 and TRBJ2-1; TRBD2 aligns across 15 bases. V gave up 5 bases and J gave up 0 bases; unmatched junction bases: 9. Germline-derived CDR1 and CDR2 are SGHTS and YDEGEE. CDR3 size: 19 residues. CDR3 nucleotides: TGTGCCAGCAGTTTCACCGGGACTAGCGGGAGGAGCTCCTACAATGAGCAGTTCTTC. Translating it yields CASSFTGTSGRSSYNEQFF.

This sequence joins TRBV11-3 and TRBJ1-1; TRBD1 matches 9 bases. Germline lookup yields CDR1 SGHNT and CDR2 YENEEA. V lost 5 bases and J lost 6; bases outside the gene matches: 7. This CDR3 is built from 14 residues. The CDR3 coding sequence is TGTGCCAGCAGCGCCGGGACAGGGATCGCTGAAGCTTTCTTT. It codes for CASSAGTGIAEAFF.

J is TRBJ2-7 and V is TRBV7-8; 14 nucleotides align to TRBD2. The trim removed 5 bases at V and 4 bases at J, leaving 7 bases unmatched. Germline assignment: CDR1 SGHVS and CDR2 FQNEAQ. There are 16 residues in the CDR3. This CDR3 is CASSPGLAGVLYEQYF. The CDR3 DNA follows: TGTGCCAGCAGCCCGGGACTAGCGGGAGTACTTTACGAGCAGTACTTC.

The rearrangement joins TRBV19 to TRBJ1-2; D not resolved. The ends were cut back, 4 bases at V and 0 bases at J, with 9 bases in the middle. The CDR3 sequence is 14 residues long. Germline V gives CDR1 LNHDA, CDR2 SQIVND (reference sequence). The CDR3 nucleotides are TGTGCCAGTAGTACTACCGGGTCTAACTATGGCTACACCTTC. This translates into CASSTTGSNYGYTF.

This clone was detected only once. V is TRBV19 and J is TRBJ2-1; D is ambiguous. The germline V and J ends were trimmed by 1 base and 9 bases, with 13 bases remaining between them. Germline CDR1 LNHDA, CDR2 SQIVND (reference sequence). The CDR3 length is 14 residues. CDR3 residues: CASSIALGIIEQFF. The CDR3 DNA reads TGTGCCAGTAGTATAGCCCTGGGAATAATTGAGCAGTTCTTC.

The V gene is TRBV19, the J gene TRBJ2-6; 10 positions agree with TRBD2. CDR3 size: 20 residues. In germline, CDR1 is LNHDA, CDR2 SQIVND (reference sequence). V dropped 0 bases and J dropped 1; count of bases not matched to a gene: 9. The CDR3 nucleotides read TGTGCCAGTAGTATAGAAGTATCAGCGGGAGGGATGTCTGGGGCCAACGTCCTGACTTTC. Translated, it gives CASSIEVSAGGMSGANVLTF.

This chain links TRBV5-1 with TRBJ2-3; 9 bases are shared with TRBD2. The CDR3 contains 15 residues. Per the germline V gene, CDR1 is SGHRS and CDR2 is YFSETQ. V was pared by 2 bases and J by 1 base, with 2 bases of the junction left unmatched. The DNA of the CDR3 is TGCGCCAGCAGCTTAGCGGGAGGCCGCACAGATACGCAGTATTTT. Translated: CASSLAGGRTDTQYF.

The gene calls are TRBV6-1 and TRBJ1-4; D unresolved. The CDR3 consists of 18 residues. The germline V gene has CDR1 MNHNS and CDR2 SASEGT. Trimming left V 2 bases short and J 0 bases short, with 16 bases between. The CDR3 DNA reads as TGTGCCAGCAGTGAATGGAGGACGGAGCTTGCAACTAATGAAAAACTGTTTTTT. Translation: CASSEWRTELATNEKLFF.

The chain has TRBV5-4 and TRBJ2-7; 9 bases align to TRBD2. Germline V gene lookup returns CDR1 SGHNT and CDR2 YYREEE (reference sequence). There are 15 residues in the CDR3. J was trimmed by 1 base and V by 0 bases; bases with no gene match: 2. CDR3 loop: CASSLGGRASYEQYF. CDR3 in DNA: TGTGCCAGCAGCTTGGGCGGGAGGGCGTCCTACGAGCAGTACTTC.